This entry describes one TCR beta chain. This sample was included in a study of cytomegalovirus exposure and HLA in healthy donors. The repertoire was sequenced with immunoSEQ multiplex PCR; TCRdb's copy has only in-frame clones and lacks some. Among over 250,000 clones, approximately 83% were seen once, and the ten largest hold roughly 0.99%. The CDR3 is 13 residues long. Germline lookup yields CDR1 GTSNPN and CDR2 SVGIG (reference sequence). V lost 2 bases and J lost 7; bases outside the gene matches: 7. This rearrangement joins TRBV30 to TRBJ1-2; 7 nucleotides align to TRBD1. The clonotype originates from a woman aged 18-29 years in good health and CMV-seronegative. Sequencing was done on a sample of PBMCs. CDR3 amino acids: CAWSLTGVGGYTF. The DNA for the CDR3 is TGTGCCTGGAGTCTAACAGGGGTGGGTGGCTACACCTTC. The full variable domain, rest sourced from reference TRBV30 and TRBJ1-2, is SQTIHQWPATLVQPVGSPLSLECTVEGTSNPNLYWYRQAAGRGLQLLFYSVGIGQISSEVPQNLSASRPQDRQFILSSKKLLLSDSGFYLCAWSLTGVGGYTFGSGTRLTVV.